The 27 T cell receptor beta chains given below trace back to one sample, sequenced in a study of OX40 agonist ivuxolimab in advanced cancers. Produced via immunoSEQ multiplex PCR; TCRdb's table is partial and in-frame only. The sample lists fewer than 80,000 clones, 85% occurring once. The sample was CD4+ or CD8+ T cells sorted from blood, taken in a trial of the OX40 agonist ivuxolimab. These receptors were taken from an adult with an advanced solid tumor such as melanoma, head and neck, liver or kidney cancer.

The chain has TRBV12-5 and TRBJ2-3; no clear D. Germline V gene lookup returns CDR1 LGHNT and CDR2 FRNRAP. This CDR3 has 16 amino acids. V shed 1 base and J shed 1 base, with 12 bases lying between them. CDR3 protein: CASGLEGPGGTDTQYF. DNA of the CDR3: TGTGCTAGTGGTTTGGAGGGCCCAGGAGGCACAGATACGCAGTATTTT.

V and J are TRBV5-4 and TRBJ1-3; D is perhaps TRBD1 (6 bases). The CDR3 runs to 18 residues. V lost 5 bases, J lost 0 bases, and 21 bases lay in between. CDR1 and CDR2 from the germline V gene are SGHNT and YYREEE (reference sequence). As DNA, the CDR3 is TGTGCCAGCAGTCCGCCGCCGACAGGCGCACCCTCTGGAAACACCATATATTTT. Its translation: CASSPPPTGAPSGNTIYF. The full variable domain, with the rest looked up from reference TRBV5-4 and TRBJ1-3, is ETGVTQSPTHLIKTRGQQVTLRCSSQSGHNTVSWYQQALGQGPQFIFQYYREEENGRGNFPPRFSGLQFPNYSSELNVNALELDDSALYLCASSPPPTGAPSGNTIYFGEGSWLTVV.

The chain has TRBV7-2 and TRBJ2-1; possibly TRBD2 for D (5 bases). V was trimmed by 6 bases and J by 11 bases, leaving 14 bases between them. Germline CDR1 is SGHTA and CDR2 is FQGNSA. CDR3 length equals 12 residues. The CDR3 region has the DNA TGTGCCAGCAGTTATCCCGGGAATAAGCAGTTCTTC. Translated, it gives CASSYPGNKQFF.

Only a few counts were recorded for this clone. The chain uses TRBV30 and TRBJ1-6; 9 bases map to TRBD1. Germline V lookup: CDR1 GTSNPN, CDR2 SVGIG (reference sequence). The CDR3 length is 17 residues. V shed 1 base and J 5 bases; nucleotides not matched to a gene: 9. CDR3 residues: CAWSEGITGGNNSPLHF. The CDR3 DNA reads TGTGCCTGGAGTGAAGGGATTACAGGGGGCAATAATTCACCCCTCCACTTT.

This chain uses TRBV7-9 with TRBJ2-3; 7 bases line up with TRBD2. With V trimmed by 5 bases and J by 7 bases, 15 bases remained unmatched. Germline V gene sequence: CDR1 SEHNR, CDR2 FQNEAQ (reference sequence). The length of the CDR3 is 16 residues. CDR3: CASSPPPRLAQNTQYF. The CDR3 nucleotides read TGTGCCAGCAGCCCCCCACCGAGACTAGCACAAAATACGCAGTATTTT.

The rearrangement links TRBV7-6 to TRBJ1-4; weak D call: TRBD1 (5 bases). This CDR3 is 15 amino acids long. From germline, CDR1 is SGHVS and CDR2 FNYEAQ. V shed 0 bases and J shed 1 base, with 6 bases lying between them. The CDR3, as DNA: TGTGCCAGCAGCTTAGCGGGGGAAACTAATGAAAAACTGTTTTTT. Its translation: CASSLAGETNEKLFF. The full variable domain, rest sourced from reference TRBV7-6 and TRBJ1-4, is GAGVSQSPRYKVTKRGQDVALRCDPISGHVSLYWYRQALGQGPEFLTYFNYEAQQDKSGLPNDRFSAERPEGSISTLTIQRTEQRDSAMYRCASSLAGETNEKLFFGSGTQLSVL.

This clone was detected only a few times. The CDR3: CATSRDLGSGFYNEQFF. CDR3 sequence (DNA): TGTGCCACCAGCAGAGATCTCGGGAGCGGCTTCTACAATGAGCAGTTCTTC. V is TRBV15 and J is TRBJ2-1; TRBD2 is a possible D gene (6 bases). V lost 0 bases and J 3 bases, leaving 15 bases between the germline ends. The length of the CDR3 is 17 residues. CDR1 and CDR2 (germline): LNHNV, YYDKDF (reference sequence). Variable domain in full (rest from reference TRBV15 and TRBJ2-1): DAMVIQNPRYQVTQFGKPVTLSCSQTLNHNVMYWYQQKSSQAPKLLFHYYDKDFNNEADTPDNFQSRRPNTSFCFLDIRSPGLGDTAMYLCATSRDLGSGFYNEQFFGPGTRLTVL.

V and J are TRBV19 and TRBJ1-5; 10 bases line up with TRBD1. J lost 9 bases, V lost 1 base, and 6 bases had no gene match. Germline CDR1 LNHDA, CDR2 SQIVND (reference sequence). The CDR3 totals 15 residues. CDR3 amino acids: CASSIVWTGGLPQHF. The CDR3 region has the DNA TGTGCCAGTAGTATAGTATGGACAGGGGGTCTGCCCCAGCATTTT.

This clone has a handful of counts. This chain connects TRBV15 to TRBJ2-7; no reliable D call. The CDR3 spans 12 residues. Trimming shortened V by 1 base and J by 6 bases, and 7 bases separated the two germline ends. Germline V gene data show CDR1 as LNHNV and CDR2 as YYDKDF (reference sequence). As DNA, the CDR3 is TGTGCCACCAGCAGAGCCTCCGGCGAGCAGTACTTC. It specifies CATSRASGEQYF.

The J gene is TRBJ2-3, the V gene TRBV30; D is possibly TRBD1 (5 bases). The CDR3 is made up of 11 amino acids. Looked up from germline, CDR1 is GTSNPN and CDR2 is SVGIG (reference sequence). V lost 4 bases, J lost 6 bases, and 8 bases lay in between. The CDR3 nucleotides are TGTGCCTGGATCAGGGCCGATACGCAGTATTTT. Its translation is CAWIRADTQYF.

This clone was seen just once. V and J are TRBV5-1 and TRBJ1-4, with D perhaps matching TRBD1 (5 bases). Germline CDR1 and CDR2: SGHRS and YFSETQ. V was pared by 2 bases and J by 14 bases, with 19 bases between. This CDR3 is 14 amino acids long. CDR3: CASSFSRDWGGLFF. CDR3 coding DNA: TGCGCCAGCAGCTTCTCAAGGGACTGGGGTGGGCTGTTTTTT.

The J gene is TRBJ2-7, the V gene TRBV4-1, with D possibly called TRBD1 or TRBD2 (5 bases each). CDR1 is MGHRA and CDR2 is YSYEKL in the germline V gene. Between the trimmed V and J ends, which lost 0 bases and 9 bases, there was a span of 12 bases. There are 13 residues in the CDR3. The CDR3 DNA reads TGCGCCAGCAGCCAAGATCTTGGGGGAGCGCAGTACTTC. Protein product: CASSQDLGGAQYF.

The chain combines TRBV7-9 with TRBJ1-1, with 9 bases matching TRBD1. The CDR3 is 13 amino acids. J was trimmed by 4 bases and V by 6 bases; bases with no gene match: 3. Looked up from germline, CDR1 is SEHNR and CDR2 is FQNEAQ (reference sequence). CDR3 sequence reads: CASRGTGTTEAFF. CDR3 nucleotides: TGTGCCAGCAGAGGGACAGGGACCACTGAAGCTTTCTTT.

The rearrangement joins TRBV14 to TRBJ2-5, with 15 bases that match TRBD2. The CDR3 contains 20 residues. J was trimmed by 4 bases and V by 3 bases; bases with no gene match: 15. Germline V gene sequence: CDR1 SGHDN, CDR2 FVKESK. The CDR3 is CASSHPGTSGRLGSRETQYF. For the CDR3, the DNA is TGTGCCAGCAGCCACCCCGGGACTAGCGGGAGGTTAGGTTCTAGAGAGACCCAGTACTTC.

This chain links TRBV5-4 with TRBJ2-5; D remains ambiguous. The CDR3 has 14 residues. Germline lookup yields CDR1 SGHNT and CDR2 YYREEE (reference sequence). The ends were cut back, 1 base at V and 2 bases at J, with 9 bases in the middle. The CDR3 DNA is TGTGCCAGCAGCTTGCGGTCAGTACAAGAGACCCAGTACTTC. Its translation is CASSLRSVQETQYF.

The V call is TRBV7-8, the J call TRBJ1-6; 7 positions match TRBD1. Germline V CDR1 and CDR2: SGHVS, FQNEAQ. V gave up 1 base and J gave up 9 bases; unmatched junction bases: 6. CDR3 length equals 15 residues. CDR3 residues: CASSLGSTGVSPLHF. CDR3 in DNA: TGTGCCAGCAGCTTAGGGAGCACAGGGGTTTCACCCCTCCACTTT.

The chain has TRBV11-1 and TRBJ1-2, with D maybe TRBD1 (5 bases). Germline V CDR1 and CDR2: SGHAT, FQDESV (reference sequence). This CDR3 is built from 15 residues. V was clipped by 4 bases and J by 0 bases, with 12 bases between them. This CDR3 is CASSWDVTTNYGYTF. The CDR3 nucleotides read TGTGCCAGCAGCTGGGACGTTACGACTAACTATGGCTACACCTTC.

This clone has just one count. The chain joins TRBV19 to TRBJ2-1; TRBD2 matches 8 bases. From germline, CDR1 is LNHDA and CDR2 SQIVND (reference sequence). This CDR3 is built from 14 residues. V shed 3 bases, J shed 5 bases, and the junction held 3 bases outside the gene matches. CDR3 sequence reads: CASSIQRENNEQFF. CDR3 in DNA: TGTGCCAGTAGTATCCAGCGGGAGAACAATGAGCAGTTCTTC.

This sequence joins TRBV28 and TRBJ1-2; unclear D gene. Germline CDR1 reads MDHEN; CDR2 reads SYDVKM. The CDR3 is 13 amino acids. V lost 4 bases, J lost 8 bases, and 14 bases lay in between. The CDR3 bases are TGTGCCAGCAGTTACTTTCCGGGAGTGGGCTACACCTTC. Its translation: CASSYFPGVGYTF.

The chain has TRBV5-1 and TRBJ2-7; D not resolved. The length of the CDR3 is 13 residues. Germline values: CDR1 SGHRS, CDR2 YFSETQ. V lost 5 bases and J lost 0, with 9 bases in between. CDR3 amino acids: CASRPASSYEQYF. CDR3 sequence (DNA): TGCGCCAGCAGGCCGGCGAGCTCCTACGAGCAGTACTTC.

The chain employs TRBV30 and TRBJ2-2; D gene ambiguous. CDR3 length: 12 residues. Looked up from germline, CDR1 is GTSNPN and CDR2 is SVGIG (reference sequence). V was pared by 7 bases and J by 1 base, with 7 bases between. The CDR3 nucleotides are TGTGCCTTTCGGTGGAACACCGGGGAGCTGTTTTTT. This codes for CAFRWNTGELFF.

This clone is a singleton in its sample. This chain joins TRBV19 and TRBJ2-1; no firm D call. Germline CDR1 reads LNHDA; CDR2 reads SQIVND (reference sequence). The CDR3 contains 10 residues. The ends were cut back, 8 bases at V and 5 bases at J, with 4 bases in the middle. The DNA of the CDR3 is TGTGCCAGTTCCCACAATGAGCAGTTCTTC. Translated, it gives CASSHNEQFF.

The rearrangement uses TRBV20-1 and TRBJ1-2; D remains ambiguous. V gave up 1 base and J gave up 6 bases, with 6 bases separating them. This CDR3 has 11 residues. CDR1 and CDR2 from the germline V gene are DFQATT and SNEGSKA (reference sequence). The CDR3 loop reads CSARGLDGYTF. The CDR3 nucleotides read TGCAGTGCTAGAGGTCTGGATGGCTACACCTTC.

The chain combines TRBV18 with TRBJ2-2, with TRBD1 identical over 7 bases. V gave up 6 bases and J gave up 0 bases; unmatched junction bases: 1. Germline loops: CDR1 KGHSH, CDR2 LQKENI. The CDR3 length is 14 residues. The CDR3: CASSGQANTGELFF. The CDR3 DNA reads TGTGCCAGCTCCGGACAGGCGAACACCGGGGAGCTGTTTTTT.

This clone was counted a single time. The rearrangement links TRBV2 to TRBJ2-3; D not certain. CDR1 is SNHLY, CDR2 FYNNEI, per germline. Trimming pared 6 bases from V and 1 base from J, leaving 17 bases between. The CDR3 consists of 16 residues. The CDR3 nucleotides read TGTGCCAGCAGCTTAGACTCCCCCAAAGGCACAGATACGCAGTATTTT. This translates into CASSLDSPKGTDTQYF.

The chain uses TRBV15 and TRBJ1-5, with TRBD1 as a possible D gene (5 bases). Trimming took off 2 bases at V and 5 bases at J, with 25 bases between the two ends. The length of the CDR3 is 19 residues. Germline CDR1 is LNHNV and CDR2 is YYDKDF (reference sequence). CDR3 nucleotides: TGTGCCACCAGCAGACTCCCTTCGGCGTTGGGGCAATATGATCAGCCCCAGCATTTT. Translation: CATSRLPSALGQYDQPQHF.

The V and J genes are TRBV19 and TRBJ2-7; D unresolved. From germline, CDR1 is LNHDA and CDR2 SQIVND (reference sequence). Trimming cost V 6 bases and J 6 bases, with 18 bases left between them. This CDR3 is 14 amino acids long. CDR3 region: CASSTILGSLEQYF. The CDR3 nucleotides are TGTGCCAGTAGCACTATCTTGGGCAGCCTCGAGCAGTACTTC.